These T cell receptor beta chains were read from a single sample in a study of tumor and adjacent non-tumor tissue in lung cancer. TCRdb ran MiXCR on the multiplex PCR reads and lists one entry per CDR3 protein. The table includes 120,000 to 150,000 distinct CDR3 sequences, roughly 70% detected once. Material for sequencing was lung tumor tissue. The origin of the receptors is a man aged 55-75 years with small cell lung cancer. Each CDR3 is given with its conserved first and last residue. Fields, in order: clone size, D gene, V gene, J gene, CDR3 protein, CDR3 DNA. A D gene is named only where the DNA matches it firmly. Size values are once, few and many counts, or a class for expanded clones, and some rows have none.

>NA|NA|TRBV11-2|TRBJ2-1
CARSLAAGTYYNEQFF
TGTGCCAGGAGCTTAGCGGCGGGGACATACTACAATGAGCAGTTCTTC
>NA|NA|TRBV20-1|TRBJ2-3
CSAVVPGTDTQYF
TGCAGTGCCGTAGTTCCGGGCACAGATACGCAGTATTTT
>many|NA|TRBV5-4|TRBJ1-1
CAMVRGRGTEAFF
TGTGCGATGGTCCGGGGGAGAGGAACTGAAGCTTTCTTT
>NA|TRBD2|TRBV6-1|TRBJ2-1
CASSGSPSSGSYNEQFF
TGTGCCAGCAGTGGTTCGCCTTCTAGCGGGAGCTACAATGAGCAGTTCTTC
>few|TRBD1|TRBV28|TRBJ2-5
CASLRGVGRGPETQYF
TGTGCCAGCTTAAGGGGCGTGGGCAGGGGGCCGGAGACCCAGTACTTC
>NA|NA|TRBV12-3/TRBV12-4|TRBJ1-3
CASKGLGDGSGNTIYF
TGTGCCAGCAAGGGGCTAGGGGATGGTTCTGGAAACACCATATATTTT
>NA|NA|TRBV11-2|TRBJ2-7
CDSSLEAGVSYDQYF
TGTGATAGCAGCTTAGAGGCGGGTGTCTCCTACGATCAGTACTTC
>NA|NA|TRBV7-9|TRBJ2-6
CAGSPGHFSGANVLSF
TGTGCCGGCAGTCCGGGACACTTCTCTGGGGCCAACGTCCTGAGTTTC
>few|NA|TRBV6-6|TRBJ2-6
CASSYAGSGANVLTF
TGTGCCAGCAGTTATGCGGGCTCTGGGGCCAACGTCCTGACTTTC
>NA|NA|TRBV5-4|TRBJ1-1
CASNLDVNTEAFF
TGTGCCAGCAACTTGGATGTGAACACTGAAGCTTTCTTT